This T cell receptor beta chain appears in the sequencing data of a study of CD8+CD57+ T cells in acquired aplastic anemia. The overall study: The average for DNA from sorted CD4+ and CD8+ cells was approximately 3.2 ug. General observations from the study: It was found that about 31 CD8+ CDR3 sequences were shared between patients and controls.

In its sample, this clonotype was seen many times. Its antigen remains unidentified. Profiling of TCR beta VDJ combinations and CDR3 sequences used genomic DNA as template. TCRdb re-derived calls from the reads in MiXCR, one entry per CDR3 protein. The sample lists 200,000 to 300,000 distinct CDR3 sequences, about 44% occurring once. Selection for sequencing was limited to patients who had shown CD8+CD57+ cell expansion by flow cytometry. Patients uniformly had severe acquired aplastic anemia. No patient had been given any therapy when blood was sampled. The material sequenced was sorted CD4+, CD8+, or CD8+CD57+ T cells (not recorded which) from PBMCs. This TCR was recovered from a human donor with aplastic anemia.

This CDR3 reads CASSYRGEQFF. Written as DNA, the CDR3 is TGTGCCAGCAGCTACCGGGGTGAGCAGTTCTTC. The chain joins TRBV7-6 to TRBJ2-1; tentatively, D is TRBD2 (5 bases). This CDR3 is 11 amino acids long. CDR1 is SGHVS, CDR2 FNYEAQ, per germline. Trimming took 4 bases from V and 9 from J, leaving 7 bases between them.